One TCR delta chain is described in this entry. TCRdb's listed protein matches a much larger clone and diverges from this DNA's translation at residue 11, likely through a read error; the protein shown comes from the DNA. The data stem from a study of gamma-delta chains in newborns, infants, children. On the study more broadly: Polyclonal expansion of innate γδ T cells after birth follows microbial exposure.

TCRdb re-called the reads using CATT. The sample carries some 1,600 delta-chain clones, about 1.1% recorded once. The sequence came from a child who was a newborn, infant or young child, either healthy, febrile or measles-vaccinated (not recorded which). The specimen sequenced was blood.

This chain's CDR3 is CACDTLLGDDSDKLIF. CDR3 sequence (DNA): TGTGCCTGTGACACCTTACTGGGGGACGACTCCGATAAACTCATCTTT. This chain uses TRDV2 with TRDJ1; 9 bases agree with TRDD3. The trim removed 0 bases at V and 3 bases at J, leaving 7 bases unmatched. The germline V gene encodes CDR1 GEAIGNYY and CDR2 EKD. CDR3 length equals 16 residues.